The clone carrying this T cell receptor (beta chain) has a count of ten or more. Its cognate antigen is unknown. TCRdb independently ran MiXCR on the 5' RACE reads; one entry per CDR3 protein. Here the sample spans roughly 120,000 distinct CDR3 sequences, about 7.4% being singletons. This entry is derived from a study of T cells after yellow fever vaccination. Whole-study context: With SMART-Seq v4 Ultra Low Input, the fractions containing low cell numbers were prepared.

Study-wide findings and caveats: The appearance of a small share of clonotypes in both CD4 and CD8 compartments was observed. The secondary response showed a weaker magnitude and a faster peak, day 5 versus 15. A large majority of primary-vaccination clones showed up again after the booster (roughly 96% CD4, roughly 91% CD8).

V dropped 4 bases and J dropped 7 bases, with 8 bases sitting between them. Germline loops: CDR1 MDHEN, CDR2 SYDVKM. The CDR3 contains 12 residues. The source is a young man who received the YFV17D yellow fever vaccine. The chain combines TRBV28 with TRBJ1-5, with no clear D. The starting material was CD4+ T cells sorted from PBMCs, obtained about 10 days after the first yellow fever vaccination. The DNA for the CDR3 is TGTGCCAGCAGTTCTACTATGCAGCCCCAGCATTTT. It translates to CASSSTMQPQHF.